This T cell receptor (beta chain) was recorded in a study of T cell responses to AZD1222 COVID-19 vaccine. Study observations and caveats: Unmutated regions of variants are reportedly targeted by nearly half of spike-specific TCRs. Increased Spike-specific TCR breadth and depth were observed after two AZD1222 doses. The sample set comprised mostly white British donors with more females, and clonal diversity was possibly underestimated. Dominant CD4 TCR responses targeted spike regions 160-218 and 743-854.

TCRdb's copy holds only in-frame clones and misses some; the assay was immunoSEQ multiplex PCR. The table has fewer than 150,000 clones, 92% seen once. For this clone: No antigen is known for it.

The length of the CDR3 is 15 residues. Between the trimmed V and J ends, which lost 0 bases and 3 bases, there was a span of 8 bases. Germline V gene sequence: CDR1 SGHAT, CDR2 FQNNGV. This specimen was peripheral blood, taken on day 0 of AZD1222 vaccination. The receptor's source is an adult in good health. The chain has TRBV11-2 and TRBJ1-4; weak D call: TRBD1 (5 bases). CDR3 DNA: TGTGCCAGCAGCTTAGATAGGGGCTCTAATGAAAAACTGTTTTTT. It translates to CASSLDRGSNEKLFF. The full variable domain, rest sourced from reference TRBV11-2 and TRBJ1-4, is EAGVAQSPRYKIIEKRQSVAFWCNPISGHATLYWYQQILGQGPKLLIQFQNNGVVDDSQLPKDRFSAERLKGVDSTLKIQPAKLEDSAVYLCASSLDRGSNEKLFFGSGTQLSVL.